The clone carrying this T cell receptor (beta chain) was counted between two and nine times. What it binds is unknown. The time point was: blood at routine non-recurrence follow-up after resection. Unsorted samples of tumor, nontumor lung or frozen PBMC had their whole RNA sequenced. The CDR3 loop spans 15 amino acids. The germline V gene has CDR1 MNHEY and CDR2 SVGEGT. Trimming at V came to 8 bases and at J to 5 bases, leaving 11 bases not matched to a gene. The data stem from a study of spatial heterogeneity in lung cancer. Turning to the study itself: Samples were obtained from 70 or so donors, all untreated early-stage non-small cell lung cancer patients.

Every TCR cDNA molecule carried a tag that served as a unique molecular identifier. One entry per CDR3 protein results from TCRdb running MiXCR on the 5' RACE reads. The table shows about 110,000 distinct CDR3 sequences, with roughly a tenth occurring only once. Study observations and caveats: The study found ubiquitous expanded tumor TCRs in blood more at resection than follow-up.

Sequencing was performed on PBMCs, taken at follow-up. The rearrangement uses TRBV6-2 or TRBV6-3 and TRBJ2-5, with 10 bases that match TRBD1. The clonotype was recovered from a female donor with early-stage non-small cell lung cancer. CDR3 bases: TGTGCCAGCCGACTTTGGACAGGGGGGGATGAGACCCAGTACTTC. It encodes CASRLWTGGDETQYF.